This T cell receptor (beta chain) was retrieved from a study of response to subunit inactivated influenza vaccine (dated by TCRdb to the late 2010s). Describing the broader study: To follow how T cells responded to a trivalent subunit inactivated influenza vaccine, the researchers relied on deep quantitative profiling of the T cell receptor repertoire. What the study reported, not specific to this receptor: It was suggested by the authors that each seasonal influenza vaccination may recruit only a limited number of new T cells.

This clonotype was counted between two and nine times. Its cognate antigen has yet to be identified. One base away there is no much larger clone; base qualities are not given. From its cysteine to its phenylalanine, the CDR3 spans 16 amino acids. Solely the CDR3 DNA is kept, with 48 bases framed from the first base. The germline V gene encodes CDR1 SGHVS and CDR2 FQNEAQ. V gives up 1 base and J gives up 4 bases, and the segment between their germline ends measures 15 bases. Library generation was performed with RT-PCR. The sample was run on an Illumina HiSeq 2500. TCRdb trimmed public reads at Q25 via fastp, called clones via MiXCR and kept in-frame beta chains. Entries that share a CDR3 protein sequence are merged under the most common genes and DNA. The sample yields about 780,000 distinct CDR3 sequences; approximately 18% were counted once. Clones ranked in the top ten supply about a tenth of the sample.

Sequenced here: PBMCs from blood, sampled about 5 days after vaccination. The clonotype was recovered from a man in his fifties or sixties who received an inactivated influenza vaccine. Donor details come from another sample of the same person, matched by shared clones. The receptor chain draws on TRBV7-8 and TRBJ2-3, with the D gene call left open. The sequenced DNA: TGTGCCAGCAGCTTAGGCCGACTGACGTTGGCAGATACGCAGTATTTT. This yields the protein CASSLGRLTLADTQYF. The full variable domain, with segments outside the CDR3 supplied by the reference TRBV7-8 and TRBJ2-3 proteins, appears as GAGVSQSPRYKVAKRGQDVALRCDPISGHVSLFWYQQALGQGPEFLTYFQNEAQLDKSGLPSDRFFAERPEGSVSTLKIQRTQQEDSAVYLCASSLGRLTLADTQYFGPGTRLTVL.